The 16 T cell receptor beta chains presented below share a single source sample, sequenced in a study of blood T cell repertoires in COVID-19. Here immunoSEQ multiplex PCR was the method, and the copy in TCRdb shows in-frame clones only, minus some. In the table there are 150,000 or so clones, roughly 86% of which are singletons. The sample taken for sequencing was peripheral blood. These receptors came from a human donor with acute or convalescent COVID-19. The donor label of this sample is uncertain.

The CDR3 DNA reads as TGTGCCAGTAGTCCCCGACAGGGTTTCTACGAGCAGTACTTC. Translating gives CASSPRQGFYEQYF. The V call is TRBV19, the J call TRBJ2-7, with 7 bases matching TRBD1. Per germline, CDR1 LNHDA and CDR2 SQIVND (reference sequence). V trimming: 5 bases; J trimming: 3 bases; junction bases outside the gene matches: 7. CDR3 length equals 14 residues.

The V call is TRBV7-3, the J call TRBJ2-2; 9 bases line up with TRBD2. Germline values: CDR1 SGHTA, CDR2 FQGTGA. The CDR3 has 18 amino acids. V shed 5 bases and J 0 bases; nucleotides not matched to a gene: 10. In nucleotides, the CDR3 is TGTGCCAGCAGCCCCGGGATAGCGGGAGCCGCGAACACCGGGGAGCTGTTTTTT. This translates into CASSPGIAGAANTGELFF.

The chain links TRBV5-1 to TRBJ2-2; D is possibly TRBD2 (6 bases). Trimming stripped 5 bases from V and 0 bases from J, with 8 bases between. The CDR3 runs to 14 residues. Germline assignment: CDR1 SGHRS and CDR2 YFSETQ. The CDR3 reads CASRDYSNTGELFF. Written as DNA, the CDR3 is TGCGCCAGCAGGGACTACTCGAACACCGGGGAGCTGTTTTTT.

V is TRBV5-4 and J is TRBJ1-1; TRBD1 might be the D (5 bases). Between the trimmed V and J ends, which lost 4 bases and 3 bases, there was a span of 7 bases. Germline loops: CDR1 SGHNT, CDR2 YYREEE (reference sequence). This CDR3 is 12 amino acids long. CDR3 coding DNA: TGTGCCAGCAGCCGGGGGGACACTGAAGCTTTCTTT. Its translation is CASSRGDTEAFF.

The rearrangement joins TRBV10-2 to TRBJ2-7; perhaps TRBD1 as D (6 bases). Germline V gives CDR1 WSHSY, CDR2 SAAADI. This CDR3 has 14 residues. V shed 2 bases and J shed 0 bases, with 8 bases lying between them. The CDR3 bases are TGCGCCAGCAGTGAGGGACAGAGCTCCTACGAGCAGTACTTC. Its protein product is CASSEGQSSYEQYF.

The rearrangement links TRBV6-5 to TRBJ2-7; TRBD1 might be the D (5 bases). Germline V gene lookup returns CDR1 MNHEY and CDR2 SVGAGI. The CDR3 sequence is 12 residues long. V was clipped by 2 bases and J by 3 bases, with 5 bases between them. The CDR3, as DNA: TGTGCCAGCAGTTACGACAGCTACGAGCAGTACTTC. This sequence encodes CASSYDSYEQYF.

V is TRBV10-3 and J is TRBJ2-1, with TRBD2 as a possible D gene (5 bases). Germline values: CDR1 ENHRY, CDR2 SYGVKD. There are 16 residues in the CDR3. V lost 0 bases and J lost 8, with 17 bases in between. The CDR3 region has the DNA TGTGCCATCAGTGAGTCGAGCGGAGGCGCTAGAGATGAGCAGTTCTTC. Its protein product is CAISESSGGARDEQFF.

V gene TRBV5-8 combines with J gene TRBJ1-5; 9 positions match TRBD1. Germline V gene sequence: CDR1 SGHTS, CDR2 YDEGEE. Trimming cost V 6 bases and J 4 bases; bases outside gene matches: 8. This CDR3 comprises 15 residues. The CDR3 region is CASKGGQGENQPQHF. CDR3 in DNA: TGTGCCAGCAAAGGGGGACAGGGAGAAAATCAGCCCCAGCATTTT.

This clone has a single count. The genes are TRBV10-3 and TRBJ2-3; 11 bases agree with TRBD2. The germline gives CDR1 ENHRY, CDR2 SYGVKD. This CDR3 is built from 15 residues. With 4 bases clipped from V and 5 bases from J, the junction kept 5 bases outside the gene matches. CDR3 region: CAISVSGGAGDTQYF. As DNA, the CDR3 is TGTGCCATCAGTGTTAGCGGGGGGGCCGGAGATACGCAGTATTTT.

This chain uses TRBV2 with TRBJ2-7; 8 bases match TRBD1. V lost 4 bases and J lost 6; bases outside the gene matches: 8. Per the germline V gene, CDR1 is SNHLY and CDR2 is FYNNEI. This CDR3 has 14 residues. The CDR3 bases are TGTGCCAGCAGTGCCATAGGACAGGGTGGCGAGCAGTACTTC. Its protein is CASSAIGQGGEQYF.

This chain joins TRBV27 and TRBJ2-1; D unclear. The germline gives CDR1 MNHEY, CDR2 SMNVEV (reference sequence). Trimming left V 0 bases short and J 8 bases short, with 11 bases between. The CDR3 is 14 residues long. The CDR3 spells CASSLSPGLDEQFF. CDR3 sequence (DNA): TGTGCCAGCAGTTTATCCCCCGGGTTGGATGAGCAGTTCTTC.

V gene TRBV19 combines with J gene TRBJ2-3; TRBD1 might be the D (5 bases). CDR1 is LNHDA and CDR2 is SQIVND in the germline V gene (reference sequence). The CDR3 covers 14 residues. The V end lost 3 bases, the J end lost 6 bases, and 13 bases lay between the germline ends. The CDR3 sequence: CASSMSRVRDTQYF. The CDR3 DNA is TGTGCCAGTAGTATGTCCAGGGTGAGGGATACGCAGTATTTT.

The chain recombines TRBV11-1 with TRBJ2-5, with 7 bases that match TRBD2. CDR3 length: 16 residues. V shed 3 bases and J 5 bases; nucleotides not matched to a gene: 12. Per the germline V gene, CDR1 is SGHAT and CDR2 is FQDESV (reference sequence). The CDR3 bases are TGTGCCAGCAGCTTGAGGGAGGGTTCCCTGACTGAGACCCAGTACTTC. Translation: CASSLREGSLTETQYF.

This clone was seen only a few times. CDR3 nucleotide sequence: TGCGCCAGCAGCTTTACCGGGACAGGAGGCGCTGAAGCTTTCTTT. It codes for CASSFTGTGGAEAFF. V gene TRBV5-1 combines with J gene TRBJ1-1; 8 nucleotides match TRBD1. Germline V gene sequence: CDR1 SGHRS, CDR2 YFSETQ. There are 15 residues in the CDR3. After removal of 2 bases from V and 6 bases from J, the junction contained 9 bases not matched to a gene.

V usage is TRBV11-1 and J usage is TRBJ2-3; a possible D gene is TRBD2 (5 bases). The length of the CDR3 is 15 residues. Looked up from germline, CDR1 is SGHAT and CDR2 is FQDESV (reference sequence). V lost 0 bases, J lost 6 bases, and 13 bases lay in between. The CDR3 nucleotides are TGTGCCAGCAGCTTAGCGGCTCCCGGGATGGATACGCAGTATTTT. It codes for CASSLAAPGMDTQYF.

For the CDR3, the DNA is TGTGCCAGCAGCTTGGACGGACAGGGCTCGTCTTTTAATCAGCCCCAGCATTTT. Translated: CASSLDGQGSSFNQPQHF. V is TRBV7-2 and J is TRBJ1-5, with 8 bases fitting TRBD1. This CDR3 is 18 amino acids long. The V gene's germline CDR1 is SGHTA and CDR2 FQGNSA. Losses at the gene ends were 3 bases for V and 4 bases for J; bases not matched to a gene: 14.